The 12 T cell receptor beta chains reported below all come from one sample, sequenced in a study of long-term antiretroviral therapy in people with HIV. The authors ran the immunoSEQ assay, v3.0, at survey level. Produced via immunoSEQ multiplex PCR; TCRdb's table is partial and in-frame only. In the table there are some 40,000 clones, over 90% of which are singletons. Material: unsorted PBMCs, obtained just over 9 years after starting antiretroviral therapy. The receptor source for this set is a man aged 25 to 40 with HIV.

The CDR3 reads CASRRGNTEAFF. In DNA, the CDR3 is TGTGCCAGCAGAAGAGGCAACACTGAAGCTTTCTTT. J is TRBJ1-1 and V is TRBV27; D gene unclear. The CDR3 totals 12 residues. Germline V gene data show CDR1 as MNHEY and CDR2 as SMNVEV (reference sequence). The germline V and J ends were trimmed by 6 bases and 2 bases, with 7 bases remaining between them.

The chain is built from TRBV19 and TRBJ1-2; D might be TRBD1 (6 bases). The CDR3 sequence is 11 residues long. Germline CDR1 reads LNHDA; CDR2 reads SQIVND (reference sequence). The ends were cut back, 10 bases at V and 7 bases at J, with 13 bases in the middle. The CDR3 DNA is TGTGCCACTTTACAGGGACTTGGCTACACCTTC. Its translation is CATLQGLGYTF.

The CDR3 loop is CASSPGPRVDISEKLFF. CDR3 sequence (DNA): TGTGCCAGCAGCCCCGGGCCGAGGGTTGATATCAGTGAAAAACTGTTTTTT. This chain connects TRBV14 to TRBJ1-4, with D unclear. Trimming took 4 bases from V and 7 from J, leaving 22 bases between them. The CDR3 contains 17 residues. Germline CDR1 is SGHDN and CDR2 is FVKESK.

The chain carries TRBV10-3 and TRBJ2-5; TRBD1 agrees at 10 bases. There are 14 residues in the CDR3. V gave up 4 bases and J gave up 6 bases; unmatched junction bases: 5. Germline lookup yields CDR1 ENHRY and CDR2 SYGVKD. The CDR3 region has the DNA TGTGCCATCAGTGGGTCGGGACAGGGGCAGACCCAGTACTTC. It encodes CAISGSGQGQTQYF.

This chain links TRBV4-1 with TRBJ2-3; D call uncertain. CDR1 is MGHRA and CDR2 is YSYEKL in the germline V gene. The V gene lost 4 bases and the J gene lost 4 bases, with 15 bases spanning the gap. This CDR3 has 15 amino acids. The CDR3 DNA follows: TGCGCCAGCAGCCGGACCCAGCTGGAGTCAGATACGCAGTATTTT. Protein: CASSRTQLESDTQYF.

V gene TRBV7-3 combines with J gene TRBJ2-2, with D unclear. This CDR3 spans 14 amino acids. V was shortened by 5 bases and J by 5 bases, with 12 bases between the two germline ends. CDR1 is SGHTA, CDR2 FQGTGA, per germline. In nucleotides, the CDR3 is TGTGCCAGCAGCCCCCCCGGTGGTACCGGGGAGCTGTTTTTT. This gives the protein CASSPPGGTGELFF.

This clone has a single count. The chain employs TRBV5-1 and TRBJ1-1, with a tentative D call TRBD1 (5 bases). CDR1 and CDR2 from the germline V gene are SGHRS and YFSETQ. Between the trimmed V and J ends, which lost 4 bases and 5 bases, there was a span of 15 bases. The CDR3 sequence is 14 residues long. CDR3 loop: CASSQGSGGTEAFF. CDR3 bases: TGCGCCAGCAGCCAAGGGTCGGGGGGGACTGAAGCTTTCTTT. The entire variable domain, with the rest obtained from reference TRBV5-1 and TRBJ1-1, is as follows: KAGVTQTPRYLIKTRGQQVTLSCSPISGHRSVSWYQQTPGQGLQFLFEYFSETQRNKGNFPGRFSGRQFSNSRSEMNVSTLELGDSALYLCASSQGSGGTEAFFGQGTRLTVV.

This chain connects TRBV19 to TRBJ1-5; 10 nucleotides align to TRBD1. The V gene's germline CDR1 is LNHDA and CDR2 SQIVND (reference sequence). The V segment lost 8 bases and the J segment 6 bases; nucleotides outside the gene matches: 1. This CDR3 spans 12 amino acids. The CDR3 nucleotides read TGTGCCAGTGGACAGGGGGTTCAGCCCCAGCATTTT. It translates to CASGQGVQPQHF.

This sequence joins TRBV27 and TRBJ1-2, with TRBD1 identical over 7 bases. The J segment lost 4 bases and the V segment lost 9 bases, leaving 2 bases of the junction unmatched. The CDR3 is 11 residues long. Germline V gene lookup returns CDR1 MNHEY and CDR2 SMNVEV (reference sequence). The CDR3 DNA is TGTGCCAGTCGACAGGGCTATGGCTACACCTTC. Translating gives CASRQGYGYTF.

The chain links TRBV28 to TRBJ2-7; 12 nucleotides agree with TRBD2. This CDR3 has 12 amino acids. CDR1 is MDHEN and CDR2 is SYDVKM in the germline V gene. V dropped 10 bases and J dropped 6; count of bases not matched to a gene: 4. As DNA, the CDR3 is TGTGCCACCAGGACTAGCGGGGTCGAGCAGTACGTC. As protein: CATRTSGVEQYV.

The V call is TRBV9, the J call TRBJ1-5, with TRBD1 identical over 10 bases. CDR3 length: 17 residues. Germline loops: CDR1 SGDLS, CDR2 YYNGEE. Trimming at V came to 4 bases and at J to 5 bases, leaving 12 bases not matched to a gene. The CDR3 sequence is CASSTDRGQGCHQPQHF. The DNA for the CDR3 is TGTGCCAGCAGCACCGACAGGGGGCAAGGGTGTCATCAGCCCCAGCATTTT.

The chain links TRBV5-1 to TRBJ1-1; maybe TRBD1 (5 bases). The germline gives CDR1 SGHRS, CDR2 YFSETQ. Trimming removed 2 bases from V and 5 bases from J, with 10 bases in between. The CDR3 covers 13 residues. In DNA, the CDR3 is TGCGCCAGCAGCTTTACGGGGGAAACTGAAGCTTTCTTT. Protein: CASSFTGETEAFF.